The sequence of this T cell receptor (beta chain) was determined in a study of human thymus T cells. Data came from immunoSEQ multiplex PCR; TCRdb stores just in-frame clones and leaves some out. The table lists roughly 120,000 clones, around 96% of them singletons. Resections from corrective heart surgery supplied the thymus tissue. The CDR3 runs to 13 residues. The V gene end was trimmed by 6 bases and the J gene end by 7 bases; junction bases not matched to a gene: 1. Germline V CDR1 and CDR2: MNHEY, SVGAGI. Overall study findings and caveats: Repertoires sampled from thymus and blood appeared biased in V and J gene usage.

In this sample, this clone turned up a few times. Its target is unknown. The TCR was taken from a boy in the first two years of life with a congenital heart defect but otherwise immunologically healthy. V usage is TRBV6-5 and J usage is TRBJ1-6; 9 positions match TRBD1. Sequenced: thymus tissue. Here the CDR3 reads CASRGQGNSPLHF. CDR3 nucleotide sequence: TGTGCCAGCAGGGGACAGGGCAATTCACCCCTCCACTTT.